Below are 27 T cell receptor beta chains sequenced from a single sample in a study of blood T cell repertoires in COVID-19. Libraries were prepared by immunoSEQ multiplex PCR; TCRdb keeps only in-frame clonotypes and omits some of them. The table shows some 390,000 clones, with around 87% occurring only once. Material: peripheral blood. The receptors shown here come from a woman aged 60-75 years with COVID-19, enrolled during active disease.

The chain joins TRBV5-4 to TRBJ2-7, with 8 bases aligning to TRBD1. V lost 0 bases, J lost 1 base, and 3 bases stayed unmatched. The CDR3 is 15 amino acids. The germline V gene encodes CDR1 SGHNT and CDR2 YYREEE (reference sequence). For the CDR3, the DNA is TGTGCCAGCAGCTTGGGCGGACAGGGATCCTACGAGCAGTACTTC. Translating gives CASSLGGQGSYEQYF.

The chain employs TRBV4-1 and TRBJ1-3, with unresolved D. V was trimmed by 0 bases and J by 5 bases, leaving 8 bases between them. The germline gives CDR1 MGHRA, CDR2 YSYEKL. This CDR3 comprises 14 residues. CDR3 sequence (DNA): TGCGCCAGCAGCCAAGAAACCAGGCGAAACACCATATATTTT. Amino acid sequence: CASSQETRRNTIYF.

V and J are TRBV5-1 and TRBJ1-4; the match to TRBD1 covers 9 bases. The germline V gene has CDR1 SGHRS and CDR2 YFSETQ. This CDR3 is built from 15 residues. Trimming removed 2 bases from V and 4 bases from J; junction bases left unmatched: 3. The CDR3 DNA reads TGCGCCAGCAGCTTCGGGACAGGGATTAATGAAAAACTGTTTTTT. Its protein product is CASSFGTGINEKLFF.

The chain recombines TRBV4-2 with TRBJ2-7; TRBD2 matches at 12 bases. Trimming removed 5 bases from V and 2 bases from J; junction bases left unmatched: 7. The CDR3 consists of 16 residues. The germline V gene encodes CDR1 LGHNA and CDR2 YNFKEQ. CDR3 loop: CASSARLAGETYEQYF. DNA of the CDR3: TGTGCCAGCAGCGCCAGACTAGCGGGGGAGACCTACGAGCAGTACTTC.

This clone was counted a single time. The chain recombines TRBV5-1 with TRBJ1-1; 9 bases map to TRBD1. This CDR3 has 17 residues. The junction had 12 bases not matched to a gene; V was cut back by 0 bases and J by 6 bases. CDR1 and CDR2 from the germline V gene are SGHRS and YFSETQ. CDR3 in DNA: TGCGCCAGCAGCTTGGCGGGGACAGGGTCTTTTCTTGCTGAAGCTTTCTTT. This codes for CASSLAGTGSFLAEAFF.

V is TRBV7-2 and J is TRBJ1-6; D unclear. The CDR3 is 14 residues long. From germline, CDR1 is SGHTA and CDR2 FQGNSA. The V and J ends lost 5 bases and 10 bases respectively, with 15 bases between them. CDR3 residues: CASSLTSGRSPLHF. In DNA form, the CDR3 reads TGTGCCAGCAGCCTGACCAGCGGCCGGTCACCCCTCCACTTT.

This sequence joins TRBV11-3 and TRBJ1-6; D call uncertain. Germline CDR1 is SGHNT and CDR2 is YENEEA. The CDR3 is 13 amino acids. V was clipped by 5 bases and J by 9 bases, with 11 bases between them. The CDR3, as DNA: TGTGCCAGCAGCGTTACCCGGGGTTCACCCCTCCACTTT. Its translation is CASSVTRGSPLHF.

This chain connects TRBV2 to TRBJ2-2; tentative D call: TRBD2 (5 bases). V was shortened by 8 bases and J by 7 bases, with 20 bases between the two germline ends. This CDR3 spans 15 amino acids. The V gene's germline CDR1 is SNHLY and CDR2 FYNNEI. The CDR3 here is CASQPTGTYGGELFF. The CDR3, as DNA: TGTGCCAGCCAGCCAACGGGAACGTATGGCGGGGAGCTGTTTTTT. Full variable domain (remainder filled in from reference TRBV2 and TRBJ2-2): EPEVTQTPSHQVTQMGQEVILRCVPISNHLYFYWYRQILGQKVEFLVSFYNNEISEKSEIFDDQFSVERPDGSNFTLKIRSTKLEDSAMYFCASQPTGTYGGELFFGEGSRLTVL.

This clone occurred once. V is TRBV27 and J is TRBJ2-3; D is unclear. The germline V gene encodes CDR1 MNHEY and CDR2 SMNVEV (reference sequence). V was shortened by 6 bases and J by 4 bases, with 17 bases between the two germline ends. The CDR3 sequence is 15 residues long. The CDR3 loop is CASRGLTYGADTQYF. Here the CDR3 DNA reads TGTGCCAGCAGGGGCCTCACGTACGGCGCAGATACGCAGTATTTT.

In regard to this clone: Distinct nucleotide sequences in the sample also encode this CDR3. CDR3 sequence (DNA): TGTGCCAGCAGCGTAGGTGGCGGTACCTACGAGCAGTACTTC. Residues: CASSVGGGTYEQYF. The chain couples TRBV9 to TRBJ2-7; no definite D call. The CDR3 contains 14 residues. Germline values: CDR1 SGDLS, CDR2 YYNGEE. V was clipped by 0 bases and J by 2 bases, with 9 bases between them.

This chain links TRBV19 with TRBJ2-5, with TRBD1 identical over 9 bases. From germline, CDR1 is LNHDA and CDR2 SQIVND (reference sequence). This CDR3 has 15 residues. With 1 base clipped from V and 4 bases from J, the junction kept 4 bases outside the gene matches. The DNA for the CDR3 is TGTGCCAGTAGTATAGTAGGGACAGGGATAGAGACCCAGTACTTC. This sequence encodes CASSIVGTGIETQYF. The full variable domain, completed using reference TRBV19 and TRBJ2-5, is DGGITQSPKYLFRKEGQNVTLSCEQNLNHDAMYWYRQDPGQGLRLIYYSQIVNDFQKGDIAEGYSVSREKKESFPLTVTSAQKNPTAFYLCASSIVGTGIETQYFGPGTRLLVL.

The DNA of the CDR3 is TGTGCCAGCTCGCCCCAACAGGGGTCGGAGACCCAGTACTTC. It yields the protein CASSPQQGSETQYF. The genes are TRBV18 and TRBJ2-5, with TRBD1 matching 7 bases. CDR1 and CDR2 (germline): KGHSH, LQKENI. This CDR3 spans 14 amino acids. Trimming at V came to 6 bases and at J to 5 bases, leaving 9 bases not matched to a gene. The full variable domain, completed using reference TRBV18 and TRBJ2-5, is NAGVMQNPRHLVRRRGQEARLRCSPMKGHSHVYWYRQLPEEGLKFMVYLQKENIIDESGMPKERFSAEFPKEGPSILRIQQVVRGDSAAYFCASSPQQGSETQYFGPGTRLLVL.

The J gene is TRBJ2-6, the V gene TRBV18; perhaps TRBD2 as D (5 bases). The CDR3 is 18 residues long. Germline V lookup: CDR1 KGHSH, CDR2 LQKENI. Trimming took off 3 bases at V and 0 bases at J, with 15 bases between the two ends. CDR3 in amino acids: CASSPFGITNSGANVLTF. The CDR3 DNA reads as TGTGCCAGCTCACCTTTCGGGATTACCAACTCTGGGGCCAACGTCCTGACTTTC.

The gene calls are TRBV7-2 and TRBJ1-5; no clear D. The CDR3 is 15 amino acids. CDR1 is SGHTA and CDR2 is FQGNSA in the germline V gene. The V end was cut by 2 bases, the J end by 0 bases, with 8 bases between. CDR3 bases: TGTGCCAGCAGCTTAATCCCACTTAGCAATCAGCCCCAGCATTTT. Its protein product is CASSLIPLSNQPQHF.

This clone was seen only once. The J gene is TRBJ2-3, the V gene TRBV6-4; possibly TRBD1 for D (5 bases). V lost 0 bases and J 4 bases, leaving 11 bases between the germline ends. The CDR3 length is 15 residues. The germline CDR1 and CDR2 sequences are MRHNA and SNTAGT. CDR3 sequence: CASSDSGRSADTQYF. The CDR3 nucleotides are TGTGCCAGCAGTGACTCGGGGCGGTCCGCAGATACGCAGTATTTT.

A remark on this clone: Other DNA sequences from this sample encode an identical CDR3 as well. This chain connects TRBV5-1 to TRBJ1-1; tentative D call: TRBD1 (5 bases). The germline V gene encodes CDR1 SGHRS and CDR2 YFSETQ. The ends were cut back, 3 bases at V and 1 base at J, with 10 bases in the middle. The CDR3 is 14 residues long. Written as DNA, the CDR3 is TGCGCCAGCAGCTACTCCGGACAGAACACTGAAGCTTTCTTT. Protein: CASSYSGQNTEAFF.

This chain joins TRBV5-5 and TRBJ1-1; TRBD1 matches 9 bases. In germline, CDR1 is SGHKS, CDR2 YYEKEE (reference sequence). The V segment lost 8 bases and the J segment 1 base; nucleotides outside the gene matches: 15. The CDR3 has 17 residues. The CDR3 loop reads CASSPRQGGATNTEAFF. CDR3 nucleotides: TGTGCCAGTTCCCCACGACAGGGGGGAGCGACGAACACTGAAGCTTTCTTT.

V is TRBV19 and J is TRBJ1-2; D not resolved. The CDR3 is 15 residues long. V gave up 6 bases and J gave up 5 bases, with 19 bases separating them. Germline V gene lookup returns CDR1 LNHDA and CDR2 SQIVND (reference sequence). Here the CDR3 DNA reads TGTGCCAGTAGGGACGCTCCTACTAGCGGGTATGGCTACACCTTC. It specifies CASRDAPTSGYGYTF. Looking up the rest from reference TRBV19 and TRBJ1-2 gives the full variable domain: DGGITQSPKYLFRKEGQNVTLSCEQNLNHDAMYWYRQDPGQGLRLIYYSQIVNDFQKGDIAEGYSVSREKKESFPLTVTSAQKNPTAFYLCASRDAPTSGYGYTFGSGTRLTVV.

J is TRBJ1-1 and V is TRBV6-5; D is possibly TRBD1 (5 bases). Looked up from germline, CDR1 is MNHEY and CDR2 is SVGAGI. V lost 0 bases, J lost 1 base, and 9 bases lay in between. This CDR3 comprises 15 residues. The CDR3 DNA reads TGTGCCAGCAGTTACTCTCTGCAGGGGAACACTGAAGCTTTCTTT. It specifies CASSYSLQGNTEAFF.

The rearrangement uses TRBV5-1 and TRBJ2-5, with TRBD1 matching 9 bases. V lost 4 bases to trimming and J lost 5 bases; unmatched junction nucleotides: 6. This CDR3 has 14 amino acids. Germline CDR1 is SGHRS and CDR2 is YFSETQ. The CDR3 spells CASSRDRAEETQYF. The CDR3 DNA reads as TGCGCCAGCAGCCGGGACAGGGCGGAGGAGACCCAGTACTTC.

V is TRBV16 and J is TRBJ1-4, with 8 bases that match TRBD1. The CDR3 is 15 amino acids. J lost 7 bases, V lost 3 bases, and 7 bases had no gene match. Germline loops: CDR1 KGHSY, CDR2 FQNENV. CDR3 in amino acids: CASSQTGAAGEKLFF. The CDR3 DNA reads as TGTGCCAGCAGCCAGACAGGGGCAGCAGGTGAAAAACTGTTTTTT.

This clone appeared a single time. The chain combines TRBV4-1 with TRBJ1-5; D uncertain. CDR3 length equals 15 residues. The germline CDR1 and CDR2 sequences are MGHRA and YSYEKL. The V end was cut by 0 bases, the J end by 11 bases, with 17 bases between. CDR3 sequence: CASSQDRRAMGAQHF. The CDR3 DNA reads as TGCGCCAGCAGCCAAGATAGACGGGCCATGGGAGCCCAGCATTTT.

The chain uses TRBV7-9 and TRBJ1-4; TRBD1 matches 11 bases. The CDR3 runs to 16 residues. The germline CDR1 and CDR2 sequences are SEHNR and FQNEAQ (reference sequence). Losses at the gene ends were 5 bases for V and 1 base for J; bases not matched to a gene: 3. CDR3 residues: CASSRDRGITNEKLFF. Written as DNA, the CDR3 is TGTGCCAGCAGCCGGGACAGGGGGATAACTAATGAAAAACTGTTTTTT.

CDR3 DNA: TGTGCCAGCGCACAGGGGGCGGTGGGCGAGCAGTACTTC. This gives the protein CASAQGAVGEQYF. The rearrangement uses TRBV14 and TRBJ2-7, with 9 bases aligning to TRBD1. The trim removed 8 bases at V and 6 bases at J, leaving 8 bases unmatched. Germline CDR1 SGHDN, CDR2 FVKESK. There are 13 residues in the CDR3.

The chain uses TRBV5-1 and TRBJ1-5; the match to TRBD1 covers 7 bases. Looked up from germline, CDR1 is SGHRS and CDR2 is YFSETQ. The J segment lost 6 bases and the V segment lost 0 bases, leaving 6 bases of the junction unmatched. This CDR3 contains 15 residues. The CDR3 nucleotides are TGCGCCAGCAGCTTGGGACCGCGACAGGGTCAGCCCCAGCATTTT. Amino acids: CASSLGPRQGQPQHF.

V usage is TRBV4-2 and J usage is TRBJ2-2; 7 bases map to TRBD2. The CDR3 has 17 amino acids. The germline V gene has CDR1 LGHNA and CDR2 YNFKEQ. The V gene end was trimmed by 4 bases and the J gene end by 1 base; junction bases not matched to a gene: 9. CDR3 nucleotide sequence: TGTGCCAGCAGCCCCTCCCCGGGGGGAGGGAACACCGGGGAGCTGTTTTTT. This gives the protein CASSPSPGGGNTGELFF.

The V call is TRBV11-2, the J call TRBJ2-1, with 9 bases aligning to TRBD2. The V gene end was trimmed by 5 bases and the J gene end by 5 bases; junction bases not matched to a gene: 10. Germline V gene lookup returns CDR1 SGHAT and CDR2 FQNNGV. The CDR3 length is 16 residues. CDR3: CASSPQRTSAHNEQFF. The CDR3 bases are TGTGCCAGCAGCCCTCAACGGACTAGCGCGCACAATGAGCAGTTCTTC.